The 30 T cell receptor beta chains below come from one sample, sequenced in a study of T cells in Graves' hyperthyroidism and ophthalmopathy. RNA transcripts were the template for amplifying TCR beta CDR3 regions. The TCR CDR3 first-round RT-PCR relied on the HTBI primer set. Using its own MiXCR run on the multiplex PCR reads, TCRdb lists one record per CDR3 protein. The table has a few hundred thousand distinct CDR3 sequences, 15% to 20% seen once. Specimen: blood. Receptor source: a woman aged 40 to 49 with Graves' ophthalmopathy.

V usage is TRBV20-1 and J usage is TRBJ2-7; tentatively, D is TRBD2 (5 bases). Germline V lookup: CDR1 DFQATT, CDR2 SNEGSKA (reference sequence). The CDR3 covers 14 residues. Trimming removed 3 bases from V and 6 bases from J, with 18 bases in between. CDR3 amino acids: CSASSGLLAGEQYF. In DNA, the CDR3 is TGCAGTGCTAGCTCCGGACTCCTTGCCGGCGAGCAGTACTTC.

Here the CDR3 DNA reads TGTGCCAGCAGTACGTACCAGGGAAACACCGGGGAGCTGTTTTTT. This gives the protein CASSTYQGNTGELFF. This chain joins TRBV6-2 or TRBV6-3 and TRBJ2-2; the D gene is possibly TRBD1 (5 bases). Trimming cost V 5 bases and J 2 bases, with 12 bases left between them. This CDR3 spans 15 amino acids. Looked up from germline, CDR1 is MNHEY and CDR2 is SVGEGT.

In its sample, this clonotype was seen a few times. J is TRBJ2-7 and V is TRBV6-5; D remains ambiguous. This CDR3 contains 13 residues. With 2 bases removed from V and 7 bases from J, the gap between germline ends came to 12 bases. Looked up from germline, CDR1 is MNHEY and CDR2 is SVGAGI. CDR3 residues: CASSYGPTGEQYF. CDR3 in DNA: TGTGCCAGCAGTTACGGTCCCACTGGGGAGCAGTACTTC.

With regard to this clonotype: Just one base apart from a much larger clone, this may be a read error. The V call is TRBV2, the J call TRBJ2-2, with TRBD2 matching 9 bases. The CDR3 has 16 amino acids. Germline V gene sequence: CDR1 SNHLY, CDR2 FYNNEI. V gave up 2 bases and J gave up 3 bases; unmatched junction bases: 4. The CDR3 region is CASSELAGGDTGELFF. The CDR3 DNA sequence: TGTGCCAGCAGTGAACTGGCGGGGGGGGACACCGGGGAGCTGTTTTTT.

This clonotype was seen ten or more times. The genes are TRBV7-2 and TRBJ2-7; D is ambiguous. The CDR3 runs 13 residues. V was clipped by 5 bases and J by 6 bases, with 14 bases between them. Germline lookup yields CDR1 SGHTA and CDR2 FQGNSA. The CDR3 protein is CASSPVNKLEQYF. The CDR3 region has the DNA TGTGCCAGCAGCCCAGTCAATAAGCTCGAGCAGTACTTC.

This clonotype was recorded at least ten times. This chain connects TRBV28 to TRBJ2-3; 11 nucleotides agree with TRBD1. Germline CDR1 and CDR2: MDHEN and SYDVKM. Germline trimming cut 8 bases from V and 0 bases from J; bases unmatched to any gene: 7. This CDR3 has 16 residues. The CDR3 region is CASADRGHFSTDTQYF. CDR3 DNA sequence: TGTGCCAGCGCGGACAGGGGGCACTTTAGCACAGATACGCAGTATTTT. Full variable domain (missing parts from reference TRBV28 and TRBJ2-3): DVKVTQSSRYLVKRTGEKVFLECVQDMDHENMFWYRQDPGLGLRLIYFSYDVKMKEKGDIPEGYSVSREKKERFSLILESASTNQTSMYLCASADRGHFSTDTQYFGPGTRLTVL.

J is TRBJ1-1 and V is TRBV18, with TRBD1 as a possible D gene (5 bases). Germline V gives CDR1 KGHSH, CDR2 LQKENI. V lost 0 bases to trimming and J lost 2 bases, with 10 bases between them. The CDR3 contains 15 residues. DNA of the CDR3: TGTGCCAGCTCACCACCGGAGGGGTTCAACACTGAAGCTTTCTTT. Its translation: CASSPPEGFNTEAFF. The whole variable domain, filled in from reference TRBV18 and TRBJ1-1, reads NAGVMQNPRHLVRRRGQEARLRCSPMKGHSHVYWYRQLPEEGLKFMVYLQKENIIDESGMPKERFSAEFPKEGPSILRIQQVVRGDSAAYFCASSPPEGFNTEAFFGQGTRLTVV.

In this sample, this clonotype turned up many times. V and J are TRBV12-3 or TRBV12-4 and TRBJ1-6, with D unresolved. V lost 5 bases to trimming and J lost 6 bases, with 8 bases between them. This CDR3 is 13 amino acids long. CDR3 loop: CASSAGFNSPLHF. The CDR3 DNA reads TGTGCCAGCAGTGCGGGTTTTAATTCACCCCTCCACTTT.

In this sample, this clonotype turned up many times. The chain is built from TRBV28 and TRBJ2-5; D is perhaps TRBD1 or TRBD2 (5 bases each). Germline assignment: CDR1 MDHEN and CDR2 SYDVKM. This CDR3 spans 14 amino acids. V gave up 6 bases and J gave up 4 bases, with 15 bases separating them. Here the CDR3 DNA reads TGTGCCAGCAGCCCGGGACGGCCTGGAGAGACCCAGTACTTC. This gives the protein CASSPGRPGETQYF.

The CDR3 here is CASSLGSGGAGEQYF. The CDR3 region has the DNA TGTGCCAGCAGCTTAGGCTCAGGGGGAGCGGGCGAGCAGTACTTC. The J gene is TRBJ2-7, the V gene TRBV7-9, with a tentative D call TRBD1 (7 bases). Germline CDR1 and CDR2: SEHNR and FQNEAQ (reference sequence). The CDR3 totals 15 residues. The V end was cut by 1 base, the J end by 6 bases, with 16 bases between.

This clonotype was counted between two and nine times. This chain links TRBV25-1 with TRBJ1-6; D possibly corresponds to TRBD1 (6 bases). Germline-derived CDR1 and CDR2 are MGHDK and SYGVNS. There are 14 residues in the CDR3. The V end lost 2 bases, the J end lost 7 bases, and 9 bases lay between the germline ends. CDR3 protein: CASSELTGNSPLHF. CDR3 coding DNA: TGTGCCAGCAGTGAACTTACAGGGAATTCACCCCTCCACTTT.

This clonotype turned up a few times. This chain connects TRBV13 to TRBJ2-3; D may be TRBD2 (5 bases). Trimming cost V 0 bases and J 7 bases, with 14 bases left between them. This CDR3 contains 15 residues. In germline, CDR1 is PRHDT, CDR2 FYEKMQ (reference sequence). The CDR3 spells CASSLGGRARNTQYF. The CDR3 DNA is TGTGCCAGCAGCTTAGGAGGGAGAGCGCGAAATACGCAGTATTTT.

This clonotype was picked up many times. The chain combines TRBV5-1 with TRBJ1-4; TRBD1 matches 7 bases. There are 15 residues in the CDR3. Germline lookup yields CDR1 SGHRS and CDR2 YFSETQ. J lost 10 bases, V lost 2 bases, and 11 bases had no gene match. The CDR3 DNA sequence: TGCGCCAGCAGCTTAACCAGGGGGAGTGAGGGAAAACTGTTTTTT. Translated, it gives CASSLTRGSEGKLFF.

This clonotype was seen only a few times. In nucleotides, the CDR3 is TGCGCCAGCAGCCAAGGGGACAGGGTCGACGAGCAGTACTTC. It encodes CASSQGDRVDEQYF. The gene calls are TRBV4-1 and TRBJ2-7; 9 bases match TRBD1. The germline CDR1 and CDR2 sequences are MGHRA and YSYEKL. J was trimmed by 5 bases and V by 1 base; bases with no gene match: 3. The CDR3 runs to 14 residues.

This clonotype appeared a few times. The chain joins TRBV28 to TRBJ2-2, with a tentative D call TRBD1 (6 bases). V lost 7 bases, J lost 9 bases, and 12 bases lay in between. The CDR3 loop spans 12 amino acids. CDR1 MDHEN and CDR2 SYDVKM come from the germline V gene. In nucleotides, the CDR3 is TGTGCCAGCACCAGGGGTTCGCGGGAGCTGTTTTTT. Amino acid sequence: CASTRGSRELFF.

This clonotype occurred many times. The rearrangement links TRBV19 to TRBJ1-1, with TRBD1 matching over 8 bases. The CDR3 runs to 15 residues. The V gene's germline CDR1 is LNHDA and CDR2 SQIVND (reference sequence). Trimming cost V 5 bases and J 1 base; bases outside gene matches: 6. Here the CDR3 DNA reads TGTGCCAGTAGTGCGTACACAGGGGGGAACACTGAAGCTTTCTTT. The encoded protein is CASSAYTGGNTEAFF.

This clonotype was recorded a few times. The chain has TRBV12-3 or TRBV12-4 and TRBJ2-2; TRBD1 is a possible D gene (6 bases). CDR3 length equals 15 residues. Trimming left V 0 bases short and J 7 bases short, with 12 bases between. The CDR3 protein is CASSLAYRVGGELFF. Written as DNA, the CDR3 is TGTGCCAGCAGTTTAGCTTACAGGGTCGGCGGGGAGCTGTTTTTT.

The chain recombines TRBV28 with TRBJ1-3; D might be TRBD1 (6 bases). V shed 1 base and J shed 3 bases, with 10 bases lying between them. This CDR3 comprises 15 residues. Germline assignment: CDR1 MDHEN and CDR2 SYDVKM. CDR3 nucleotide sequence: TGTGCCAGCAGTTTATTGGGGGCGGTTGGAAACACCATATATTTT. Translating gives CASSLLGAVGNTIYF.

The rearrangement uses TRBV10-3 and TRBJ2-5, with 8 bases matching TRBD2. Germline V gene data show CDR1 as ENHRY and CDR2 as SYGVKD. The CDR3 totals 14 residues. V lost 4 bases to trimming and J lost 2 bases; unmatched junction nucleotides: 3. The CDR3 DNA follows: TGTGCCATCAGTGCCGTAGCGGGGCAAGAGACCCAGTACTTC. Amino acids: CAISAVAGQETQYF.

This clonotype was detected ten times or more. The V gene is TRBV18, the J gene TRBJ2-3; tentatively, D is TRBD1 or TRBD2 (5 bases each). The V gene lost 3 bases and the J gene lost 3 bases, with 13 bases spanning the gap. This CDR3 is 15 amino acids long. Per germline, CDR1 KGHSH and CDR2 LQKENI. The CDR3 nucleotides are TGTGCCAGCTCACCCAGGGACCTGCCTACAGATACGCAGTATTTT. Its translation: CASSPRDLPTDTQYF.

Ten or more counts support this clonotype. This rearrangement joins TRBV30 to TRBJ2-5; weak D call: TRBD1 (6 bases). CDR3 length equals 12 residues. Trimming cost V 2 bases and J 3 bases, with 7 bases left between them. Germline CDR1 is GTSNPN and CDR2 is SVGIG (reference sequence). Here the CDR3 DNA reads TGTGCCTGGAGTTGGACAGAAGAGACCCAGTACTTC. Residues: CAWSWTEETQYF.

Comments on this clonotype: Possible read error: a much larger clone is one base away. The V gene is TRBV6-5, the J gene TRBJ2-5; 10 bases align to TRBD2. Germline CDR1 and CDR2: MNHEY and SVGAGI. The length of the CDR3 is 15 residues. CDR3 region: CASSYGGTSAETLYF. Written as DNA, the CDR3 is TGTGCCAGCAGTTACGGCGGGACTAGCGCAGAGACCCTGTACTTC.

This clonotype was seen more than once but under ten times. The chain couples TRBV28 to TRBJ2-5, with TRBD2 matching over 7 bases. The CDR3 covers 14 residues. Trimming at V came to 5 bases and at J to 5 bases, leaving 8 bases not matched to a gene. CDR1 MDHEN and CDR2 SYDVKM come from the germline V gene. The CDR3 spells CASSGGGVGETQYF. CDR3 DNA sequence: TGTGCCAGCAGTGGGGGGGGGGTCGGGGAGACCCAGTACTTC.

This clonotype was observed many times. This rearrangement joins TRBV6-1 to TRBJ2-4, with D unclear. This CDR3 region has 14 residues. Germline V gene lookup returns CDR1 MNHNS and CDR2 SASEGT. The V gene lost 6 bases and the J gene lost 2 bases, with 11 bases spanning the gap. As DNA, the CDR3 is TGTGCCAGCAGCAAGAGCGACACCAAAAACATTCAGTACTTC. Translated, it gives CASSKSDTKNIQYF.

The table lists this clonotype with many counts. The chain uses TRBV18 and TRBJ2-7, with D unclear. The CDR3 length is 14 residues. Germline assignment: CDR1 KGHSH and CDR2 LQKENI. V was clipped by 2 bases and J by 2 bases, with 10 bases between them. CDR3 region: CASSPDSFTYEQYF. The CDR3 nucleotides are TGTGCCAGCTCACCAGATAGCTTTACCTACGAGCAGTACTTC.

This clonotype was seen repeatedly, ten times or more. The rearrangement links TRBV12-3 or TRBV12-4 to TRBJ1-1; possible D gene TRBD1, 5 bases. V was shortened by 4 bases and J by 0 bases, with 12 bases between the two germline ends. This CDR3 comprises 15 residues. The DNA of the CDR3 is TGTGCCAGCAGTTCTATGGGACGGTTGAACACTGAAGCTTTCTTT. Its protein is CASSSMGRLNTEAFF.

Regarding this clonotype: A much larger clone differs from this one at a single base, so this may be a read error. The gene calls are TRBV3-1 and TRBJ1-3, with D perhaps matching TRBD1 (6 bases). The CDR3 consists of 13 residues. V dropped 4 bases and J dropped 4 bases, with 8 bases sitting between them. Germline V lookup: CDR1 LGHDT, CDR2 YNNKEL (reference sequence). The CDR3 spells CASSRDRGNTIYF. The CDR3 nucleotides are TGTGCCAGCAGCCGAGACAGGGGAAACACCATATATTTT. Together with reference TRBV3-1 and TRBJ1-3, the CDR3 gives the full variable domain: DTAVSQTPKYLVTQMGNDKSIKCEQNLGHDTMYWYKQDSKKFLKIMFSYNNKELIINETVPNRFSPKSPDKAHLNLHINSLELGDSAVYFCASSRDRGNTIYFGEGSWLTVV.

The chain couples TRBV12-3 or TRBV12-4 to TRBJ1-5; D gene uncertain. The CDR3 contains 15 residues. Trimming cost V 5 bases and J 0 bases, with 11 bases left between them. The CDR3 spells CASSADGFSNQPQHF. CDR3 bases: TGTGCCAGCAGTGCCGACGGTTTTAGCAATCAGCCCCAGCATTTT.

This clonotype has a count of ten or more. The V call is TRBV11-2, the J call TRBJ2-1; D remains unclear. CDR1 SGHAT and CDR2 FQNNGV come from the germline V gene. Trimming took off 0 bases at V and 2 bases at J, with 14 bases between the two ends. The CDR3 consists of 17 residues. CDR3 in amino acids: CASSLEFKGRAYNEQFF. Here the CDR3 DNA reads TGTGCCAGCAGCTTAGAATTTAAGGGTAGGGCCTACAATGAGCAGTTCTTC.

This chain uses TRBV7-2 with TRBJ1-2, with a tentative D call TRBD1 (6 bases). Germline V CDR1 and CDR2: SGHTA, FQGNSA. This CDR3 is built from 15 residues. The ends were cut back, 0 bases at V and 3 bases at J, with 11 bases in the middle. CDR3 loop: CASSLAIRGDYGYTF. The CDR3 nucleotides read TGTGCCAGCAGCTTAGCGATTAGGGGGGACTATGGCTACACCTTC.